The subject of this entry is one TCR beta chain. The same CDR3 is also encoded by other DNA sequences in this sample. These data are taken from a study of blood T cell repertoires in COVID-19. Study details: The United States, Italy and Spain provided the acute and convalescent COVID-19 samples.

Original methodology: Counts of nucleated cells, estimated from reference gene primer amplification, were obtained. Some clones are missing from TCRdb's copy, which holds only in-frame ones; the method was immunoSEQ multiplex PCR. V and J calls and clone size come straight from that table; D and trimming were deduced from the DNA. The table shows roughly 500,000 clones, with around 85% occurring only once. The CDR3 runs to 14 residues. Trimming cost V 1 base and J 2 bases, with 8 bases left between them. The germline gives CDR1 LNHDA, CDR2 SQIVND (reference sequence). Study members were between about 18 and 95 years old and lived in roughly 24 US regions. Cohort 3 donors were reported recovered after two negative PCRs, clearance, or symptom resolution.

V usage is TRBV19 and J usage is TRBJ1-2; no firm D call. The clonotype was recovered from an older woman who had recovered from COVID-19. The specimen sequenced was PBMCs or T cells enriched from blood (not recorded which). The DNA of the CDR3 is TGTGCCAGTAGTATAGTGTCCGGGAACTATGGCTACACCTTC. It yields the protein CASSIVSGNYGYTF.